The next 12 T cell receptor beta chains were all read from a single sample in a study of cytomegalovirus exposure and HLA in healthy donors. PCR was performed using 60 Vbeta and 13 Jbeta primers. Profiling relied on immunoSEQ multiplex PCR, and the TCRdb table lists in-frame clones only, not all of them. The sample has roughly 150,000 clones; over 60% are singletons. The sample consisted of PBMCs. The origin of the receptors is a woman aged 18 to 35 in good health and CMV-seronegative.

This rearrangement joins TRBV5-5 to TRBJ2-7, with 7 positions matching TRBD1. Germline values: CDR1 SGHKS, CDR2 YYEKEE (reference sequence). Germline trimming cut 4 bases from V and 6 bases from J; bases unmatched to any gene: 10. The CDR3 loop spans 14 amino acids. CDR3 amino acids: CASSDLQGDGEQYV. The CDR3 region has the DNA TGTGCCAGCAGCGATCTCCAGGGGGACGGCGAGCAGTACGTC.

The gene calls are TRBV5-5 and TRBJ1-2, with TRBD1 matching 7 bases. V lost 5 bases, J lost 4 bases, and 8 bases stayed unmatched. The CDR3 is 14 amino acids. Germline lookup yields CDR1 SGHKS and CDR2 YYEKEE (reference sequence). CDR3 in DNA: TGTGCCAGCAGGCAGCCGGGACAGCTCTATGGCTACACCTTC. This translates into CASRQPGQLYGYTF.

This clone occurred once. The V gene is TRBV6-1, the J gene TRBJ2-7; possible D gene TRBD2, 5 bases. V was trimmed by 11 bases and J by 0 bases, leaving 14 bases between them. Germline CDR1 MNHNS, CDR2 SASEGT. The CDR3 loop spans 13 amino acids. The CDR3 DNA is TGTGCCGCCTGGAGCGGAACCTCCTACGAGCAGTACTTC. It specifies CAAWSGTSYEQYF.

For the CDR3, the DNA is TGTGCCAGCAGCCATGATACCGGATTCGGGGAAAAACTGTTTTTT. Its translation: CASSHDTGFGEKLFF. The chain couples TRBV4-2 to TRBJ1-4; D unclear. Germline V lookup: CDR1 LGHNA, CDR2 YNFKEQ. V was pared by 3 bases and J by 8 bases, with 16 bases between. The CDR3 runs to 15 residues.

This sequence joins TRBV7-3 and TRBJ2-7; maybe TRBD2 (6 bases). Germline CDR1 and CDR2: SGHTA and FQGTGA. V was pared by 6 bases and J by 6 bases, with 15 bases between. This CDR3 spans 13 amino acids. The CDR3 protein is CASSLVGGSEQYF. CDR3 DNA sequence: TGTGCCAGCAGTCTGGTGGGGGGTAGCGAGCAGTACTTC.

The rearrangement links TRBV19 to TRBJ1-1, with 10 positions matching TRBD1. The CDR3 consists of 15 residues. V lost 6 bases, J lost 8 bases, and 12 bases stayed unmatched. Germline V gene lookup returns CDR1 LNHDA and CDR2 SQIVND (reference sequence). In nucleotides, the CDR3 is TGTGCCAGTAGAACCGAACCGGGACAGGGGATAGAAGCTTTCTTT. Its translation: CASRTEPGQGIEAFF.

The chain couples TRBV27 to TRBJ1-1; D gene ambiguous. Per the germline V gene, CDR1 is MNHEY and CDR2 is SMNVEV (reference sequence). The V end was cut by 4 bases, the J end by 4 bases, with 10 bases between. CDR3 length: 13 residues. This chain's CDR3 is CASSSGSGTEAFF. CDR3 DNA sequence: TGTGCCAGCAGTTCGGGGTCGGGCACTGAAGCTTTCTTT.

The chain couples TRBV9 to TRBJ2-1; 10 nucleotides agree with TRBD2. V lost 2 bases, J lost 10 bases, and 6 bases stayed unmatched. Germline V lookup: CDR1 SGDLS, CDR2 YYNGEE. The CDR3 is 14 amino acids. The CDR3 DNA reads as TGTGCCAGCAGCGTTCGGCTAGCGGGAGAGGAGCAGTTCTTC. This gives the protein CASSVRLAGEEQFF.

This rearrangement joins TRBV7-2 to TRBJ2-6, with a weak D call TRBD1 (5 bases). The V and J ends lost 5 bases and 0 bases respectively, with 14 bases between them. Germline CDR1 reads SGHTA; CDR2 reads FQGNSA. The CDR3 consists of 17 residues. The DNA for the CDR3 is TGTGCCAGCAGCCCGAGACAGTCCAACTCTGGGGCCAACGTCCTGACTTTC. The encoded protein is CASSPRQSNSGANVLTF. Supplemented by reference TRBV7-2 and TRBJ2-6, the full variable domain reads GAGVSQSPSNKVTEKGKDVELRCDPISGHTALYWYRQSLGQGLEFLIYFQGNSAPDKSGLPSDRFSAERTGGSVSTLTIQRTQQEDSAVYLCASSPRQSNSGANVLTFGAGSRLTVL.

The chain has TRBV7-9 and TRBJ2-1; 15 bases fit TRBD2. The germline gives CDR1 SEHNR, CDR2 FQNEAQ (reference sequence). Trimming removed 5 bases from V and 0 bases from J; junction bases left unmatched: 5. CDR3 length: 18 amino acids. The DNA of the CDR3 is TGTGCCAGCAGCCAGCGGACTAGCGGGGGGGGCTCCTACAATGAGCAGTTCTTC. Its protein product is CASSQRTSGGGSYNEQFF.

The V and J genes are TRBV9 and TRBJ2-1; the D gene is possibly TRBD2 (5 bases). Germline V gene sequence: CDR1 SGDLS, CDR2 YYNGEE. The V end lost 4 bases, the J end lost 0 bases, and 11 bases lay between the germline ends. The CDR3 has 15 amino acids. The DNA for the CDR3 is TGTGCCAGCAGCTCCCGGACTGGCTCCTACAATGAGCAGTTCTTC. Amino acid sequence: CASSSRTGSYNEQFF.

A note on this clone: The sample contains more than one DNA sequence encoding this CDR3. The chain employs TRBV5-1 and TRBJ2-5; TRBD1 agrees at 10 bases. This CDR3 has 14 amino acids. The V gene's germline CDR1 is SGHRS and CDR2 YFSETQ. V dropped 4 bases and J dropped 4; count of bases not matched to a gene: 4. The DNA for the CDR3 is TGCGCCAGCAGCCTAGGACAGGGGGGAGAGACCCAGTACTTC. Its protein product is CASSLGQGGETQYF.